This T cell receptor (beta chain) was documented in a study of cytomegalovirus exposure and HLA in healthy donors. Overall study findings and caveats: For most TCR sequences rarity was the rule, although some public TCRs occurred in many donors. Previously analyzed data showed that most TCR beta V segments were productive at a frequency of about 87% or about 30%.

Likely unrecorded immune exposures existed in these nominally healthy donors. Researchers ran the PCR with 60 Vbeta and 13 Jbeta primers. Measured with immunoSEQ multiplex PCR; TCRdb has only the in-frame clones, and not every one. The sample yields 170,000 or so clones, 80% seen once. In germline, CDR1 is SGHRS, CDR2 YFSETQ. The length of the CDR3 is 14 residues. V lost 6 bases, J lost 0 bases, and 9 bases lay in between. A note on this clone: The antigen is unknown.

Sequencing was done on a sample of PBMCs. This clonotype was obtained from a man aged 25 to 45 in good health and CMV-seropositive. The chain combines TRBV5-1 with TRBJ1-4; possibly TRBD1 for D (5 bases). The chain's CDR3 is CASTAGATNEKLFF. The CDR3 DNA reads TGCGCCAGCACCGCGGGGGCAACTAATGAAAAACTGTTTTTT.